The 29 T cell receptor beta chains below come from one sample, sequenced in a study of post-analysis software for immune sequencing data. Study outcomes and limitations: About 5 TRBV segments (TRBV5-6, TRBV5-1 and TRBV20-1 among them) occurred more frequently in patients than in controls.

Their antigens remain unidentified. Unique molecular identifiers had been added to the TCR beta cDNA libraries. A single record per CDR3 protein comes from TCRdb applying MiXCR to the PCR reads. Among 740,000 or so distinct CDR3 sequences listed, about 50% were seen once. The source material was blood. The source is a girl between 10 and 17 years old with multiple sclerosis.

The rearrangement uses TRBV3-1 and TRBJ2-5; D not certain. Trimming removed 4 bases at V and 2 bases at J, with 20 bases between. Germline CDR1 is LGHDT and CDR2 is YNNKEL (reference sequence). There are 17 residues in the CDR3. The CDR3 nucleotides are TGTGCCAGCAGCCTCCTTGTGGTACGGACGAAACAAGAGACCCAGTACTTC. Protein product: CASSLLVVRTKQETQYF.

As regards this clonotype: A much larger clone is a single base away; this may be a read error. V gene TRBV29-1 combines with J gene TRBJ2-6; D not certain. CDR3 length: 12 residues. The V and J ends lost 4 bases and 0 bases respectively, with 1 base between them. Germline V gives CDR1 SQVTM, CDR2 ANQGSEA. As DNA, the CDR3 is TGCAGCGTTGGCTCTGGGGCCAACGTCCTGACTTTC. It encodes CSVGSGANVLTF.

The gene calls are TRBV7-9 and TRBJ2-4; the D gene is possibly TRBD2 (6 bases). This CDR3 is 15 amino acids long. Trimming pared 3 bases from V and 5 bases from J, leaving 14 bases between. Germline assignment: CDR1 SEHNR and CDR2 FQNEAQ (reference sequence). CDR3: CASSLAGGTENIQYF. DNA for the CDR3: TGTGCCAGCAGCTTGGCTGGGGGGACCGAAAACATTCAGTACTTC.

This clonotype has just a few counts. The chain employs TRBV6-6 and TRBJ1-5; the D is unclear. Trimming pared 4 bases from V and 4 bases from J, leaving 8 bases between. The CDR3 is made up of 13 amino acids. Germline CDR1 reads MNHNY; CDR2 reads SVGAGI (reference sequence). CDR3 nucleotides: TGTGCCAGCAGTTGGCAGACAAATCAGCCCCAGCATTTT. This encodes CASSWQTNQPQHF.

In its sample, this clonotype was seen a few times. The rearrangement joins TRBV6-5 to TRBJ2-7; a weak D match, TRBD1 (6 bases). V was cut by 5 bases and J by 0 bases, with 11 bases left in between. The CDR3 is 14 residues long. The germline CDR1 and CDR2 sequences are MNHEY and SVGAGI. The CDR3 coding sequence is TGTGCCAGCAGTGTCGGGGACATCTCCTACGAGCAGTACTTC. Amino acids: CASSVGDISYEQYF.

The gene calls are TRBV28 and TRBJ2-7, with unresolved D. Trimming took 10 bases from V and 0 from J, leaving 10 bases between them. The CDR3 runs 12 residues. Germline values: CDR1 MDHEN, CDR2 SYDVKM. The DNA for the CDR3 is TGTGCCACACAGCCCAGCTCCTACGAGCAGTACTTC. Translated, it gives CATQPSSYEQYF.

This clonotype was seen only a few times. The chain couples TRBV30 to TRBJ2-7; no clear D. V gave up 7 bases and J gave up 1 base, with 5 bases separating them. The CDR3 is 10 residues long. Germline V lookup: CDR1 GTSNPN, CDR2 SVGIG (reference sequence). The CDR3 region is CALQSYEQYF. The CDR3 DNA reads TGTGCCTTACAGTCCTACGAGCAGTACTTC.

The rearrangement uses TRBV12-5 and TRBJ2-4; TRBD1 matches 8 bases. CDR1 and CDR2 from the germline V gene are LGHNT and FRNRAP. Trimming took 0 bases from V and 3 from J; bases not matched to a gene: 4. This CDR3 region has 16 residues. The DNA of the CDR3 is TGTGCTAGTGGTTTGGTCGGACAGGGTGACAAAAACATTCAGTACTTC. Translation: CASGLVGQGDKNIQYF.

J is TRBJ1-1 and V is TRBV7-2, with 9 bases lining up with TRBD1. The CDR3 runs to 17 residues. Germline V lookup: CDR1 SGHTA, CDR2 FQGNSA. The V and J ends lost 4 bases and 5 bases, in that order; junction bases with no gene match: 14. The CDR3 coding sequence is TGTGCCAGCAGCTCCGTCCCGGGACAGGGTCGGGGGACTGAAGCTTTCTTT. Its protein is CASSSVPGQGRGTEAFF.

The chain links TRBV7-8 to TRBJ2-7, with 7 bases identical to TRBD1. The CDR3 length is 13 residues. V lost 7 bases to trimming and J lost 2 bases; unmatched junction nucleotides: 5. Germline V gene sequence: CDR1 SGHVS, CDR2 FQNEAQ. CDR3 loop: CASKNRGTYEQYF. The CDR3 DNA follows: TGTGCCAGCAAAAACAGGGGCACCTACGAGCAGTACTTC.

This chain's CDR3 is CASAPGQAYNEQFF. The CDR3 DNA sequence: TGTGCCAGCGCCCCGGGACAGGCCTACAATGAGCAGTTCTTC. The chain couples TRBV27 to TRBJ2-1, with 8 bases lining up with TRBD1. Per the germline V gene, CDR1 is MNHEY and CDR2 is SMNVEV (reference sequence). This CDR3 contains 14 residues. J was trimmed by 2 bases and V by 8 bases; bases with no gene match: 5.

This clonotype has just a few counts. The chain recombines TRBV7-9 with TRBJ2-7; tentatively, D is TRBD1 or TRBD2 (5 bases each). V was shortened by 2 bases and J by 3 bases, with 17 bases between the two germline ends. Germline V gene data show CDR1 as SEHNR and CDR2 as FQNEAQ (reference sequence). CDR3 length: 16 amino acids. The DNA of the CDR3 is TGTGCCAGCAGCTTACGGAGCCGGGACCGCGGCTACGAGCAGTACTTC. It yields the protein CASSLRSRDRGYEQYF.

V and J are TRBV7-9 and TRBJ1-2; maybe TRBD1 (5 bases). Trimming cost V 1 base and J 4 bases, with 7 bases left between them. Germline lookup yields CDR1 SEHNR and CDR2 FQNEAQ (reference sequence). The length of the CDR3 is 13 residues. This CDR3 is CASSLVGGYGYTF. The CDR3 nucleotides are TGTGCCAGCAGCTTAGTCGGGGGCTATGGCTACACCTTC.

The rearrangement uses TRBV12-3 or TRBV12-4 and TRBJ2-7; no definite D call. The length of the CDR3 is 14 residues. The V end was cut by 3 bases, the J end by 2 bases, with 11 bases between. CDR3 protein: CASSLGPVAYEQYF. The DNA for the CDR3 is TGTGCCAGCAGTTTGGGCCCGGTCGCCTACGAGCAGTACTTC.

The J gene is TRBJ2-1, the V gene TRBV28; tentative D call: TRBD1 (6 bases). V shed 1 base and J shed 0 bases, with 10 bases lying between them. CDR1 MDHEN and CDR2 SYDVKM come from the germline V gene. The CDR3 spans 16 residues. CDR3: CASSLSGHSSYNEQFF. The CDR3 DNA reads as TGTGCCAGCAGTTTATCGGGACACAGCTCCTACAATGAGCAGTTCTTC.

Only a few counts were recorded for this clonotype. The chain combines TRBV5-1 with TRBJ2-3, with D perhaps TRBD1 (6 bases). Germline CDR1 is SGHRS and CDR2 is YFSETQ. V was shortened by 6 bases and J by 1 base, with 12 bases between the two germline ends. This CDR3 is built from 14 residues. CDR3 in amino acids: CASKGGTGTDTQYF. DNA of the CDR3: TGCGCCAGCAAAGGGGGAACAGGCACAGATACGCAGTATTTT. The full variable domain, completed using reference TRBV5-1 and TRBJ2-3, is KAGVTQTPRYLIKTRGQQVTLSCSPISGHRSVSWYQQTPGQGLQFLFEYFSETQRNKGNFPGRFSGRQFSNSRSEMNVSTLELGDSALYLCASKGGTGTDTQYFGPGTRLTVL.

J is TRBJ1-2 and V is TRBV5-1; 8 nucleotides agree with TRBD1. V lost 7 bases, J lost 2 bases, and 7 bases stayed unmatched. The length of the CDR3 is 14 residues. Germline V CDR1 and CDR2: SGHRS, YFSETQ. CDR3: CASGTGNDNYGYTF. The CDR3 DNA reads TGCGCCAGCGGGACAGGAAATGACAACTATGGCTACACCTTC.

The rearrangement joins TRBV7-2 to TRBJ1-2; 9 bases align to TRBD1. The CDR3 covers 15 residues. Germline trimming cut 1 base from V and 5 bases from J; bases unmatched to any gene: 5. Germline assignment: CDR1 SGHTA and CDR2 FQGNSA. The CDR3 protein is CASSLGGQGAYGYTF. In nucleotides, the CDR3 is TGTGCCAGCAGCTTAGGGGGACAGGGCGCGTATGGCTACACCTTC. Combining the CDR3 with reference TRBV7-2 and TRBJ1-2 gives the whole variable domain GAGVSQSPSNKVTEKGKDVELRCDPISGHTALYWYRQSLGQGLEFLIYFQGNSAPDKSGLPSDRFSAERTGGSVSTLTIQRTQQEDSAVYLCASSLGGQGAYGYTFGSGTRLTVV.

Here the CDR3 reads CASSSAEGSLIGGYTF. The CDR3 DNA reads TGTGCCAGCAGTTCGGCTGAGGGCAGCTTAATAGGGGGCTACACCTTC. The rearrangement uses TRBV6-6 and TRBJ1-2; D call uncertain. The CDR3 contains 16 residues. The V gene's germline CDR1 is MNHNY and CDR2 SVGAGI (reference sequence). Deletions cut 4 bases from V and 8 bases from J, with 23 bases between.

The rearrangement links TRBV5-1 to TRBJ1-2; maybe TRBD1 (5 bases). V dropped 0 bases and J dropped 6 bases, with 12 bases sitting between them. Germline values: CDR1 SGHRS, CDR2 YFSETQ. This CDR3 region has 14 residues. The CDR3 DNA is TGCGCCAGCAGCTTGGATACAGAGGGGAATGGCTACACCTTC. Translation: CASSLDTEGNGYTF.

The genes are TRBV25-1 and TRBJ1-2; tentative D call: TRBD1 (5 bases). CDR1 and CDR2 from the germline V gene are MGHDK and SYGVNS. Trimming took 7 bases from V and 7 from J, leaving 19 bases between them. The CDR3 sequence is 14 residues long. CDR3 sequence reads: CASTIGTPASGYTF. DNA for the CDR3: TGTGCCAGCACAATAGGGACGCCGGCAAGTGGCTACACCTTC.

This clonotype was detected a few times. The chain links TRBV6-5 to TRBJ1-1; no firm D call. From germline, CDR1 is MNHEY and CDR2 SVGAGI. The V gene lost 1 base and the J gene lost 4 bases, with 13 bases spanning the gap. The CDR3 extends over 15 amino acids. The CDR3 DNA sequence: TGTGCCAGCAGTTACTACGGAGGGCTACTCACTGAAGCTTTCTTT. As protein: CASSYYGGLLTEAFF.

This chain joins TRBV30 and TRBJ2-2, with 8 bases identical to TRBD2. Germline V gene lookup returns CDR1 GTSNPN and CDR2 SVGIG (reference sequence). The CDR3 consists of 14 residues. V was pared by 4 bases and J by 5 bases, with 6 bases of the junction left unmatched. CDR3 region: CAWNKVAGTGELFF. Written as DNA, the CDR3 is TGTGCCTGGAATAAGGTAGCGGGAACCGGGGAGCTGTTTTTT.

Only a few counts were recorded for this clonotype. The chain uses TRBV7-9 and TRBJ2-5; D possibly corresponds to TRBD2 (6 bases). The CDR3 contains 12 residues. Trimming left V 10 bases short and J 3 bases short, with 12 bases between. Germline-derived CDR1 and CDR2 are SEHNR and FQNEAQ (reference sequence). This CDR3 reads CATGEAKETQYF. CDR3 DNA sequence: TGTGCCACCGGGGAGGCCAAAGAGACCCAGTACTTC. The full variable domain, completed using reference TRBV7-9 and TRBJ2-5, is DTGVSQNPRHKITKRGQNVTFRCDPISEHNRLYWYRQTLGQGPEFLTYFQNEAQLEKSRLLSDRFSAERPKGSFSTLEIQRTEQGDSAMYLCATGEAKETQYFGPGTRLLVL.

This chain connects TRBV18 to TRBJ2-7; D is unresolved. CDR3 size: 14 residues. Germline values: CDR1 KGHSH, CDR2 LQKENI. V was pared by 3 bases and J by 1 base, with 10 bases between. CDR3 protein: CASSPTTASYEQYF. The CDR3 DNA is TGTGCCAGCTCACCGACCACGGCATCCTACGAGCAGTACTTC.

The table lists this clonotype with a few counts. This chain connects TRBV29-1 to TRBJ2-1, with D tentatively TRBD2 (6 bases). This CDR3 contains 14 residues. Germline V gene lookup returns CDR1 SQVTM and CDR2 ANQGSEA. V dropped 7 bases and J dropped 8 bases, with 21 bases sitting between them. CDR3 nucleotides: TGCAGCGGGGCGGGACTCTGGGGAATTGATGAGCAGTTCTTC. Protein product: CSGAGLWGIDEQFF.

CDR3: CSASSGLATYEQYF. The CDR3, as DNA: TGCAGTGCTAGTTCCGGACTAGCGACCTACGAGCAGTACTTC. The chain uses TRBV20-1 and TRBJ2-7; TRBD2 matches 9 bases. Trimming removed 3 bases from V and 2 bases from J; junction bases left unmatched: 5. This CDR3 is built from 14 residues. CDR1 DFQATT and CDR2 SNEGSKA come from the germline V gene (reference sequence).

This chain connects TRBV11-2 to TRBJ2-4; 11 bases are a match to TRBD2. The J call may be incorrect, as the DNA end agrees better with TRBJ2-7. The CDR3 loop spans 14 amino acids. Looked up from germline, CDR1 is SGHAT and CDR2 is FQNNGV. The CDR3 sequence: CASNKGLAVYEQYF. As DNA, the CDR3 is TGTGCCAGCAACAAGGGACTAGCGGTATACGAGCAGTACTTC.

The chain joins TRBV7-9 to TRBJ1-4; maybe TRBD1 (6 bases). This CDR3 is 16 amino acids long. V shed 5 bases and J shed 3 bases, with 16 bases lying between them. The germline V gene has CDR1 SEHNR and CDR2 FQNEAQ (reference sequence). In nucleotides, the CDR3 is TGTGCCAGCAGCCTAACCGGGGGCGGCGCTAATGAAAAACTGTTTTTT. This sequence encodes CASSLTGGGANEKLFF.